These 18 T cell receptor beta chains were sequenced from one sample in a study of chemoradiotherapy in HPV16-positive cancers. The method was immunoSEQ multiplex PCR; TCRdb's version includes in-frame clones alone and lacks a portion of them. Of approximately 52,000 clones in the sample, about nine tenths are singletons; the top ten hold roughly 3.5%. Sequenced here: blood, sampled from a patient who underwent chemoradiotherapy. The receptors stem from a human donor with HPV-associated anogenital cancer.

The V gene is TRBV9, the J gene TRBJ1-5, with D unresolved. Germline CDR1 and CDR2: SGDLS and YYNGEE. The V end lost 1 base, the J end lost 0 bases, and 8 bases lay between the germline ends. The CDR3 runs to 15 residues. The CDR3 bases are TGTGCCAGCAGCGTATCGCCAAGTAGCAATCAGCCCCAGCATTTT. It yields the protein CASSVSPSSNQPQHF.

The gene calls are TRBV5-4 and TRBJ2-2, with D perhaps being TRBD1 or TRBD2 (6 bases each). Trimming took off 7 bases at V and 0 bases at J, with 19 bases between the two ends. Germline V CDR1 and CDR2: SGHNT, YYREEE (reference sequence). The CDR3 spans 17 residues. The DNA of the CDR3 is TGTGCCAGCGCCCCCAGGGGAGGTTTCGCGAACACCGGGGAGCTGTTTTTT. It yields the protein CASAPRGGFANTGELFF.

The J gene is TRBJ1-1, the V gene TRBV6-1; 8 nucleotides match TRBD1. The V and J ends lost 4 bases and 5 bases, in that order; junction bases with no gene match: 9. The V gene's germline CDR1 is MNHNS and CDR2 SASEGT. The CDR3 sequence is 15 residues long. In DNA form, the CDR3 reads TGTGCCAGCAGTGTGTACCCAGGGGGCGTGACTGAAGCTTTCTTT. Its translation: CASSVYPGGVTEAFF.

V gene TRBV19 combines with J gene TRBJ2-7, with D possibly matching TRBD2 (6 bases). The germline V and J ends were trimmed by 4 bases and 0 bases, with 7 bases remaining between them. This CDR3 is built from 13 residues. CDR1 LNHDA and CDR2 SQIVND come from the germline V gene (reference sequence). DNA for the CDR3: TGTGCCAGTAGTACGGGAGCCTCCTACGAGCAGTACTTC. It specifies CASSTGASYEQYF.

The V call is TRBV9, the J call TRBJ2-2; a weak D match, TRBD1 (5 bases). Germline CDR1 is SGDLS and CDR2 is YYNGEE. The V and J ends lost 0 bases and 3 bases respectively, with 18 bases between them. The CDR3 length is 18 residues. The CDR3 spells CASSVAQWGRDYTGELFF. The DNA of the CDR3 is TGTGCCAGCAGCGTAGCTCAGTGGGGCAGAGACTACACCGGGGAGCTGTTTTTT.

The chain's CDR3 is CASEQGGQPQHF. As DNA, the CDR3 is TGTGCCAGCGAACAGGGAGGTCAGCCCCAGCATTTT. The chain combines TRBV2 with TRBJ1-5, with D possibly being TRBD1 (6 bases). The CDR3 runs 12 residues. The V gene lost 8 bases and the J gene lost 6 bases, with 11 bases spanning the gap. CDR1 is SNHLY, CDR2 FYNNEI, per germline.

This chain connects TRBV7-2 to TRBJ1-2; D gene unclear. The CDR3 loop spans 13 amino acids. Germline assignment: CDR1 SGHTA and CDR2 FQGNSA. V dropped 5 bases and J dropped 0 bases, with 7 bases sitting between them. The DNA for the CDR3 is TGTGCCAGCAGCCTGCCCACTAACTATGGCTACACCTTC. The encoded protein is CASSLPTNYGYTF. Together with reference TRBV7-2 and TRBJ1-2, the CDR3 gives the full variable domain: GAGVSQSPSNKVTEKGKDVELRCDPISGHTALYWYRQSLGQGLEFLIYFQGNSAPDKSGLPSDRFSAERTGGSVSTLTIQRTQQEDSAVYLCASSLPTNYGYTFGSGTRLTVV.

This chain uses TRBV7-2 with TRBJ2-7; 7 nucleotides match TRBD1. V was pared by 9 bases and J by 6 bases, with 14 bases of the junction left unmatched. CDR1 is SGHTA, CDR2 FQGNSA, per germline. The length of the CDR3 is 14 residues. The CDR3 sequence is CASFLPDRASEQYF. The CDR3 DNA reads as TGTGCCAGTTTTTTACCAGACAGGGCCTCCGAGCAGTACTTC.

The CDR3 reads CASTLGRGRGQETQYF. CDR3 sequence (DNA): TGTGCCAGTACCCTAGGGCGGGGAAGGGGGCAAGAGACCCAGTACTTC. The chain carries TRBV19 and TRBJ2-5; D is tentatively TRBD1 or TRBD2 (6 bases each). In germline, CDR1 is LNHDA, CDR2 SQIVND (reference sequence). This CDR3 region has 16 residues. The V end was cut by 7 bases, the J end by 2 bases, with 20 bases between.

This clone was detected only once. V gene TRBV7-2 combines with J gene TRBJ2-5, with a tentative D call TRBD2 (6 bases). This CDR3 region has 15 residues. Trimming removed 1 base from V and 4 bases from J, with 13 bases in between. CDR1 and CDR2 from the germline V gene are SGHTA and FQGNSA. CDR3 bases: TGTGCCAGCAGCTTAGTCGGAGGGGACGGAGAGACCCAGTACTTC. Translated: CASSLVGGDGETQYF.

J is TRBJ2-7 and V is TRBV29-1; D is undetermined. The germline V and J ends were trimmed by 5 bases and 3 bases, with 14 bases remaining between them. This CDR3 has 13 residues. Germline lookup yields CDR1 SQVTM and CDR2 ANQGSEA. In DNA, the CDR3 is TGCAGCGTTCTTCCCTCGTCGGGCTACGAGCAGTACTTC. Protein product: CSVLPSSGYEQYF.

The chain is built from TRBV7-8 and TRBJ2-3; TRBD1 or TRBD2 may be the D gene (5 bases each). The CDR3 consists of 14 residues. Trimming stripped 5 bases from V and 7 bases from J, with 16 bases between. Germline assignment: CDR1 SGHVS and CDR2 FQNEAQ. The CDR3 DNA reads as TGTGCCAGCAGCCCGAAAGAGGGGTGGAATACGCAGTATTTT. Its translation is CASSPKEGWNTQYF.

The chain is built from TRBV11-2 and TRBJ2-7, with 11 bases that match TRBD2. Per the germline V gene, CDR1 is SGHAT and CDR2 is FQNNGV. The length of the CDR3 is 15 residues. J was trimmed by 2 bases and V by 5 bases; bases with no gene match: 5. CDR3 sequence reads: CASSLGTSGTYEQYF. The CDR3 DNA sequence: TGTGCCAGCAGCCTCGGGACTAGCGGAACCTACGAGCAGTACTTC.

This chain links TRBV5-1 with TRBJ1-6; TRBD1 is a possible D gene (6 bases). Germline V gene lookup returns CDR1 SGHRS and CDR2 YFSETQ. With 0 bases removed from V and 10 bases from J, the gap between germline ends came to 17 bases. There are 16 residues in the CDR3. Here the CDR3 reads CASSLADRPRGSPLHF. CDR3 DNA sequence: TGCGCCAGCAGCTTGGCCGACAGGCCTCGAGGGTCACCCCTCCACTTT.

V gene TRBV11-2 combines with J gene TRBJ2-3; D tentatively reads TRBD1 or TRBD2 (6 bases each). V dropped 2 bases and J dropped 5 bases, with 11 bases sitting between them. Germline CDR1 reads SGHAT; CDR2 reads FQNNGV. The CDR3 is made up of 14 amino acids. The CDR3 DNA follows: TGTGCCAGCAGCTTAATCGGGGGCCAAGATACGCAGTATTTT. Encoded protein: CASSLIGGQDTQYF.

The table lists this clone with a count of one. The CDR3 DNA reads TGTGCCAGCAGCTTGGCCCGACCAGGTGAAAAACTGTTTTTT. Amino acid sequence: CASSLARPGEKLFF. J is TRBJ1-4 and V is TRBV5-6; D not resolved. V was trimmed by 0 bases and J by 7 bases, leaving 10 bases between them. Germline-derived CDR1 and CDR2 are SGHDT and YYEEEE. CDR3 length: 14 residues. Full variable domain (rest looked up from reference TRBV5-6 and TRBJ1-4): DAGVTQSPTHLIKTRGQQVTLRCSPKSGHDTVSWYQQALGQGPQFIFQYYEEEERQRGNFPDRFSGHQFPNYSSELNVNALLLGDSALYLCASSLARPGEKLFFGSGTQLSVL.

This clone was recorded once. The DNA for the CDR3 is TGTGCCAGCAGCTTGCGAGGGCCGAACACTGAAGCTTTCTTT. Translated: CASSLRGPNTEAFF. The J gene is TRBJ1-1, the V gene TRBV5-6, with D unresolved. Germline-derived CDR1 and CDR2 are SGHDT and YYEEEE. The CDR3 consists of 14 residues. Trimming took 1 base from V and 1 from J, leaving 8 bases between them.

The chain has TRBV5-1 and TRBJ1-5; D perhaps matches TRBD1 (5 bases). The V and J ends lost 4 bases and 3 bases respectively, with 14 bases between them. The CDR3 is 15 amino acids. Germline loops: CDR1 SGHRS, CDR2 YFSETQ. The CDR3 reads CASSPGTPSNQPQHF. CDR3 nucleotide sequence: TGCGCCAGCAGCCCCGGGACGCCTTCCAATCAGCCCCAGCATTTT.